This entry lists 22 T cell receptor beta chains sequenced from one sample in a study of cytomegalovirus exposure and HLA in healthy donors. Vbeta (60) and Jbeta (13) primers were used in the PCR. Data came from immunoSEQ multiplex PCR; TCRdb stores just in-frame clones and leaves some out. Among about 200,000 clones listed, about four fifths were seen once. Source material: PBMCs. The receptor source for this set is a man aged 40-50 years in good health and CMV-seropositive.

J is TRBJ2-3 and V is TRBV4-2, with 9 positions matching TRBD2. Looked up from germline, CDR1 is LGHNA and CDR2 is YNFKEQ. The CDR3 length is 14 residues. After removal of 4 bases from V and 5 bases from J, the junction contained 4 bases not matched to a gene. The CDR3 coding sequence is TGTGCCAGCAGCCCTAGACTAGCGGTAGATACGCAGTATTTT. Residues: CASSPRLAVDTQYF.

This rearrangement joins TRBV6-5 to TRBJ2-1, with TRBD1 identical over 9 bases. CDR1 is MNHEY and CDR2 is SVGAGI in the germline V gene. The trim removed 6 bases at V and 4 bases at J, leaving 7 bases unmatched. The CDR3 runs 15 residues. The CDR3 region is CASRGRDRAYNEQFF. The CDR3 DNA sequence: TGTGCCAGCAGGGGCCGGGACAGGGCGTACAATGAGCAGTTCTTC.

Turning to this clone: Different DNA sequences within this sample yield the same CDR3. This chain joins TRBV9 and TRBJ2-3; no firm D call. The V gene's germline CDR1 is SGDLS and CDR2 YYNGEE. The CDR3 loop spans 13 amino acids. V lost 1 base and J lost 1, with 4 bases in between. The CDR3 here is CASSVTGTDTQYF. CDR3 bases: TGTGCCAGCAGCGTAACTGGCACAGATACGCAGTATTTT.

The chain links TRBV10-3 to TRBJ2-7; 9 bases align to TRBD1. The CDR3 has 13 residues. V lost 3 bases to trimming and J lost 7 bases; unmatched junction nucleotides: 4. Germline CDR1 is ENHRY and CDR2 is SYGVKD. This CDR3 reads CAISEQGAREQYF. The DNA of the CDR3 is TGTGCCATCAGTGAACAGGGGGCGAGAGAGCAGTACTTC.

DNA for the CDR3: TGTGCCAGCAGCTGGCAGGGGGCCGACGGCTACACCTTC. This translates into CASSWQGADGYTF. V is TRBV5-8 and J is TRBJ1-2; TRBD1 matches 8 bases. V lost 3 bases, J lost 8 bases, and 6 bases stayed unmatched. Looked up from germline, CDR1 is SGHTS and CDR2 is YDEGEE. CDR3 length: 13 amino acids.

This clone has ten or more counts. The gene calls are TRBV6-5 and TRBJ2-2; D is unresolved. The germline gives CDR1 MNHEY, CDR2 SVGAGI. The length of the CDR3 is 15 residues. The V gene lost 2 bases and the J gene lost 4 bases, with 11 bases spanning the gap. The chain's CDR3 is CASSYEITGTGELFF. The CDR3 DNA follows: TGTGCCAGCAGTTACGAGATAACTGGCACCGGGGAGCTGTTTTTT.

J is TRBJ2-5 and V is TRBV6-5; tentatively, D is TRBD2 (6 bases). The CDR3 sequence is 16 residues long. The germline V and J ends were trimmed by 2 bases and 3 bases, with 16 bases remaining between them. Germline V gene lookup returns CDR1 MNHEY and CDR2 SVGAGI. CDR3 loop: CASSYGSLANKETQYF. CDR3 DNA: TGTGCCAGCAGTTACGGATCCCTAGCGAACAAAGAGACCCAGTACTTC.

Only one count was recorded for this clone. This rearrangement joins TRBV7-9 to TRBJ1-4, with a tentative D call TRBD1 (5 bases). Trimming shortened V by 2 bases and J by 8 bases, and 15 bases separated the two germline ends. This CDR3 has 15 residues. Germline V CDR1 and CDR2: SEHNR, FQNEAQ (reference sequence). The CDR3 is CASSLYLRVGEKLFF. Written as DNA, the CDR3 is TGTGCCAGCAGCTTATATCTCAGGGTTGGAGAAAAACTGTTTTTT.

The rearrangement joins TRBV27 to TRBJ2-5; tentatively, D is TRBD1 (5 bases). Per the germline V gene, CDR1 is MNHEY and CDR2 is SMNVEV (reference sequence). Trimming left V 5 bases short and J 1 base short, with 11 bases between. This CDR3 is 14 amino acids long. The CDR3 DNA is TGTGCCAGCAGTACTGTTGACAGCCAAGAGACCCAGTACTTC. Its protein product is CASSTVDSQETQYF.

V and J are TRBV28 and TRBJ2-4, with D perhaps matching TRBD2 (6 bases). The CDR3 sequence is 15 residues long. Germline V gene lookup returns CDR1 MDHEN and CDR2 SYDVKM. Trimming took off 7 bases at V and 6 bases at J, with 19 bases between the two ends. The CDR3 sequence is CASTGGWGGGNIQYF. The CDR3 coding sequence is TGTGCCAGCACTGGGGGTTGGGGAGGAGGAAACATTCAGTACTTC.

The V gene is TRBV4-1, the J gene TRBJ2-4, with D maybe TRBD1 (5 bases). Per the germline V gene, CDR1 is MGHRA and CDR2 is YSYEKL. V lost 0 bases to trimming and J lost 0 bases, with 15 bases between them. This CDR3 has 18 amino acids. The CDR3 reads CASSQDAGSSLAKNIQYF. DNA of the CDR3: TGCGCCAGCAGCCAAGATGCAGGGTCATCACTAGCCAAAAACATTCAGTACTTC.

The chain employs TRBV5-4 and TRBJ1-3; 8 bases match TRBD1. The CDR3 spans 15 residues. Germline CDR1 reads SGHNT; CDR2 reads YYREEE (reference sequence). The J segment lost 4 bases and the V segment lost 0 bases, leaving 3 bases of the junction unmatched. CDR3 DNA: TGTGCCAGCAGCTTGGACAGGGGGGTAGGAAACACCATATATTTT. Protein: CASSLDRGVGNTIYF.

The genes are TRBV19 and TRBJ1-4; TRBD1 is a possible D gene (5 bases). The germline CDR1 and CDR2 sequences are LNHDA and SQIVND (reference sequence). The CDR3 is 14 amino acids. V was pared by 3 bases and J by 6 bases, with 11 bases between. The CDR3, as DNA: TGTGCCAGTAGTATCGCAGCAGGGTATGAAAAACTGTTTTTT. Translated: CASSIAAGYEKLFF.

This chain joins TRBV5-4 and TRBJ2-7, with TRBD1 matching 11 bases. The junction had 7 bases not matched to a gene; V was cut back by 4 bases and J by 1 base. The germline V gene encodes CDR1 SGHNT and CDR2 YYREEE (reference sequence). This CDR3 is 16 amino acids long. The CDR3 region is CASSVGGQGASYEQYF. For the CDR3, the DNA is TGTGCCAGCAGCGTGGGAGGACAGGGGGCTTCCTACGAGCAGTACTTC.

This clone was counted only a few times. Other nucleotide sequences from this sample produce the same CDR3. The J gene is TRBJ2-7, the V gene TRBV10-3, with 12 bases lining up with TRBD2. The CDR3 contains 15 residues. After removal of 2 bases from V and 4 bases from J, the junction contained 3 bases not matched to a gene. Germline CDR1 is ENHRY and CDR2 is SYGVKD. The CDR3 region has the DNA TGTGCCATCAGTGAGGGGCTAGCGGGAGGGTACGAGCAGTACTTC. Residues: CAISEGLAGGYEQYF.

The chain is built from TRBV28 and TRBJ2-7; 11 bases line up with TRBD2. The CDR3 loop spans 17 amino acids. Germline V gene sequence: CDR1 MDHEN, CDR2 SYDVKM. V lost 6 bases, J lost 3 bases, and 13 bases stayed unmatched. CDR3 amino acids: CASSAVTTSGSLYEQYF. CDR3 DNA sequence: TGTGCCAGCAGCGCCGTAACCACTAGCGGGAGTCTCTACGAGCAGTACTTC.

Notes on this clone: Relative to the germline gene, one junction end is altered; a read error may explain this. The chain uses TRBV6-5 and TRBJ2-1; weak D call: TRBD1 (6 bases). The CDR3 is made up of 11 amino acids. Looked up from germline, CDR1 is MNHEY and CDR2 is SVGAGI. CDR3 DNA: TGTGCCAGCAGTTATGGGGGCGGTCAGGTCTTC. Amino acid sequence: CASSYGGGQVF.

The J gene is TRBJ2-1, the V gene TRBV27; D is perhaps TRBD1 (6 bases). The CDR3 runs 16 residues. Deletions cut 4 bases from V and 7 bases from J, with 20 bases between. Germline V gives CDR1 MNHEY, CDR2 SMNVEV (reference sequence). CDR3 in DNA: TGTGCCAGCAGTTCAAGGGGGATCTATGGGCGAAATGAGCAGTTCTTC. Its translation: CASSSRGIYGRNEQFF.

The CDR3 DNA is TGTGCCAGCAGTGAAGCGCCGGGTTCGGTAGCTTTCTTT. Its protein is CASSEAPGSVAFF. The gene calls are TRBV6-1 and TRBJ1-1; no reliable D call. The length of the CDR3 is 13 residues. Trimming stripped 0 bases from V and 10 bases from J, with 12 bases between. CDR1 is MNHNS and CDR2 is SASEGT in the germline V gene.

The rearrangement uses TRBV7-2 and TRBJ1-2; D might be TRBD1 (5 bases). The CDR3 has 15 amino acids. The V and J ends lost 1 base and 8 bases respectively, with 17 bases between them. Germline V gives CDR1 SGHTA, CDR2 FQGNSA. The CDR3 is CASSLVGGEVSGYTF. Written as DNA, the CDR3 is TGTGCCAGCAGCTTAGTAGGAGGGGAAGTAAGCGGCTACACCTTC.

This chain links TRBV11-1 with TRBJ1-1, with 8 bases identical to TRBD1. Looked up from germline, CDR1 is SGHAT and CDR2 is FQDESV (reference sequence). The length of the CDR3 is 17 residues. V trimming: 2 bases; J trimming: 7 bases; junction bases outside the gene matches: 15. This CDR3 is CASSLPWDRTRPFEAFF. In nucleotides, the CDR3 is TGTGCCAGCAGCTTACCCTGGGACAGGACGCGACCCTTTGAAGCTTTCTTT.

This chain connects TRBV2 to TRBJ2-3; no firm D call. Germline-derived CDR1 and CDR2 are SNHLY and FYNNEI. The germline V and J ends were trimmed by 5 bases and 1 base, with 7 bases remaining between them. This CDR3 is built from 13 residues. This CDR3 is CASSPTGTDTQYF. The CDR3 bases are TGTGCCAGCAGTCCTACCGGCACAGATACGCAGTATTTT. The full variable domain, with the rest looked up from reference TRBV2 and TRBJ2-3, is EPEVTQTPSHQVTQMGQEVILRCVPISNHLYFYWYRQILGQKVEFLVSFYNNEISEKSEIFDDQFSVERPDGSNFTLKIRSTKLEDSAMYFCASSPTGTDTQYFGPGTRLTVL.